This T cell receptor beta chain derives from a study of CD8+CD57+ T cells in acquired aplastic anemia. As for the study in general: Mean DNA quantity obtained from sorted CD4+ and CD8+ cells was about 3 ug.

Findings and caveats of the study: Patients did not significantly differ from controls in CD8+ Simpson's diversity. Patients had around 28 CD8+ CDR3 sequences in common with controls (the shared set).

As to this clonotype: The antigen is undetermined.

This CDR3 is built from 13 residues. V was clipped by 3 bases and J by 4 bases, with 9 bases between them. Germline CDR1 reads LNHDA; CDR2 reads SQIVND (reference sequence). Genomic DNA constituted the template upon which TCR beta VDJ and CDR3 profiling was performed. A single record per CDR3 protein comes from TCRdb applying MiXCR to the reads. This sample yields tens of thousands of distinct CDR3 sequences, of which approximately 78% are seen a single time; around a third belongs to the top ten. Source material: sorted CD4+, CD8+, or CD8+CD57+ T cells (not recorded which) from PBMCs. The V and J genes are TRBV19 and TRBJ1-1, with a possible D match to TRBD1 (5 bases). This clonotype was sampled from a human donor in good health, serving as a control. Written as DNA, the CDR3 is TGTGCCAGTAGTATGGTGGGGGGCACTGAAGCTTTCTTT. Protein product: CASSMVGGTEAFF.